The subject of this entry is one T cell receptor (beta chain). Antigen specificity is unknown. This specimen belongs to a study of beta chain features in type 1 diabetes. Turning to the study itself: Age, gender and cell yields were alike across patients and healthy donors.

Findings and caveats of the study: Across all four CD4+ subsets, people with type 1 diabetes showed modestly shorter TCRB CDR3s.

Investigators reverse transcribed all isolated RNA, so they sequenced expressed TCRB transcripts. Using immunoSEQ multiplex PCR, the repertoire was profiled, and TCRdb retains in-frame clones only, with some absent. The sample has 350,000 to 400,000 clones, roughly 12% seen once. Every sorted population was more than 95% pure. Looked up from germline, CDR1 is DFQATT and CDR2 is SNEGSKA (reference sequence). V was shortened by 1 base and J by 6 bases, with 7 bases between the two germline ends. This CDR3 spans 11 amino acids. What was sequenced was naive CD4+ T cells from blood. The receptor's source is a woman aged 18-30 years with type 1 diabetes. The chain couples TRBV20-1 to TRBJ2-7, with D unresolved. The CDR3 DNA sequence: TGCAGTGCTAGAGGTCGGAGCGAGCAGTACTTC. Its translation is CSARGRSEQYF.